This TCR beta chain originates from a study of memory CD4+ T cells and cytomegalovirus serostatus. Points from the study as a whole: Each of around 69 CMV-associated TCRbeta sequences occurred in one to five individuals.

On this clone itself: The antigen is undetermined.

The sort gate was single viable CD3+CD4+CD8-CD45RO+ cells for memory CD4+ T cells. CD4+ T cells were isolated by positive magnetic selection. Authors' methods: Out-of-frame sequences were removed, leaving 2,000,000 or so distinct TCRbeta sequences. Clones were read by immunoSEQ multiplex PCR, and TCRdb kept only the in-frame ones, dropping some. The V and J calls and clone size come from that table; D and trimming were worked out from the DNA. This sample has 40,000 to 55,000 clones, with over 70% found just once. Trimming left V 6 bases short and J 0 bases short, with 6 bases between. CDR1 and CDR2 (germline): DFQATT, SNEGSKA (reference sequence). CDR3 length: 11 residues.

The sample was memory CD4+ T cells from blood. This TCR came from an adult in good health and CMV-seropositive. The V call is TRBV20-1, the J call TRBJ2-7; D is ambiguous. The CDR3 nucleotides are TGCAGTGCGGAGAGCTCCTACGAGCAGTACTTC. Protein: CSAESSYEQYF.